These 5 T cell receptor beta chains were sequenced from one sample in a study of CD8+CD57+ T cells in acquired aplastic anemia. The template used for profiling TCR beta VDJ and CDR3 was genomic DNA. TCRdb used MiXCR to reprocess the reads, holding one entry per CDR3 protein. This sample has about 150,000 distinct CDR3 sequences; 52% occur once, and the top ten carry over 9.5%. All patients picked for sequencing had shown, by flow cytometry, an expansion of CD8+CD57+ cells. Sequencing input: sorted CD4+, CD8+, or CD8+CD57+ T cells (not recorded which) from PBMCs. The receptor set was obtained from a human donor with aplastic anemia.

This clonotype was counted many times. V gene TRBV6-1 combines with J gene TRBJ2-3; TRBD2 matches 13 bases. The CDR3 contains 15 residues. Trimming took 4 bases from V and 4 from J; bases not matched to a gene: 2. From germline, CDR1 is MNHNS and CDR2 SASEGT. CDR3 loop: CASSVTSGGADTQYF. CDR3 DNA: TGTGCCAGCAGTGTTACTAGCGGGGGGGCAGATACGCAGTATTTT.

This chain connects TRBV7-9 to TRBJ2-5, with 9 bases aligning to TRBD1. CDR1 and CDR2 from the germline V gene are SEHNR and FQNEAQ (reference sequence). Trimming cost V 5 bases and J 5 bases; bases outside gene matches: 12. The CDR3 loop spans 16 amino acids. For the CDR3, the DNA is TGTGCCAGCAGCGCGGAACAGGGGGCGCCGGTTGAGACCCAGTACTTC. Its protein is CASSAEQGAPVETQYF. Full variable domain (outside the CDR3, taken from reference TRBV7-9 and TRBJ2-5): DTGVSQNPRHKITKRGQNVTFRCDPISEHNRLYWYRQTLGQGPEFLTYFQNEAQLEKSRLLSDRFSAERPKGSFSTLEIQRTEQGDSAMYLCASSAEQGAPVETQYFGPGTRLLVL.

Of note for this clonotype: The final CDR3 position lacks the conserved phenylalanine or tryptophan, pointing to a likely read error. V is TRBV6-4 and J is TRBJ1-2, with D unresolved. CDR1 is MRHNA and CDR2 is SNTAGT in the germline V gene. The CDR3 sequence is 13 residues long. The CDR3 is CAGSDSWRGGYTS. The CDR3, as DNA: TGTGCCGGCAGTGACTCATGGAGAGGAGGCTACACCTCC.

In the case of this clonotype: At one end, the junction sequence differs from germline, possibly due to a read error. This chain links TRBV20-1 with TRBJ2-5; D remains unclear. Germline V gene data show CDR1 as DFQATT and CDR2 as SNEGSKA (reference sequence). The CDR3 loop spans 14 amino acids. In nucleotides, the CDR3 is TGCAGTGCTCCTTACGACCGACCTCAAGGGACCCAGTACTTC. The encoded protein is CSAPYDRPQGTQYF.

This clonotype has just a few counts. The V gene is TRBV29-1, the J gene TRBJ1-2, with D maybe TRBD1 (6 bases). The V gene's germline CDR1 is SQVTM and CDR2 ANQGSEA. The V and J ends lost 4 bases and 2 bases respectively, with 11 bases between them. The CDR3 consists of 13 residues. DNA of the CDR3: TGCAGCGTTGTGGGGCAGGGGAACTATGGCTACACCTTC. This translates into CSVVGQGNYGYTF. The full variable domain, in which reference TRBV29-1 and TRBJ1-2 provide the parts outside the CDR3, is SAVISQKPSRDICQRGTSLTIQCQVDSQVTMMFWYRQQPGQSLTLIATANQGSEATYESGFVIDKFPISRPNLTFSTLTVSNMSPEDSSIYLCSVVGQGNYGYTFGSGTRLTVV.